These 3 T cell receptor beta chains were all obtained from the same sample, sequenced in a study of PD-L1 blockade in urothelial cancer. Sample time point: pretreatment peripheral blood. This table comes from immunoSEQ multiplex PCR, and its TCRdb copy is limited to in-frame clones, with some not included. The sample records fewer than 60,000 clones, 65% to 90% being singletons. The sequencing here drew on PBMCs, taken around atezolizumab (anti-PD-L1) treatment. These receptors came from a man between 65 and 85 years old with urothelial cancer.

The gene calls are TRBV19 and TRBJ2-2; tentatively, D is TRBD2 (5 bases). This CDR3 contains 14 residues. Trimming left V 6 bases short and J 3 bases short, with 11 bases between. Germline V lookup: CDR1 LNHDA, CDR2 SQIVND (reference sequence). CDR3 residues: CASSGITDTGELFF. CDR3 bases: TGTGCCAGTAGCGGGATAACGGACACCGGGGAGCTGTTTTTT.

The chain links TRBV5-1 to TRBJ2-1; 9 positions match TRBD2. The V gene end was trimmed by 4 bases and the J gene end by 5 bases; junction bases not matched to a gene: 7. The V gene's germline CDR1 is SGHRS and CDR2 YFSETQ. The CDR3 has 15 residues. Here the CDR3 DNA reads TGCGCCAGCAGCCCGGGACTAGCACTAAACAATGAGCAGTTCTTC. It translates to CASSPGLALNNEQFF. Full variable domain (remainder filled in from reference TRBV5-1 and TRBJ2-1): KAGVTQTPRYLIKTRGQQVTLSCSPISGHRSVSWYQQTPGQGLQFLFEYFSETQRNKGNFPGRFSGRQFSNSRSEMNVSTLELGDSALYLCASSPGLALNNEQFFGPGTRLTVL.

The chain joins TRBV6-5 to TRBJ2-7; TRBD2 agrees at 9 bases. In germline, CDR1 is MNHEY, CDR2 SVGAGI. V was pared by 2 bases and J by 2 bases, with 4 bases of the junction left unmatched. The CDR3 contains 15 residues. The CDR3 reads CASSYEASGAYEQYF. The CDR3 DNA follows: TGTGCCAGCAGTTACGAGGCTAGCGGGGCCTACGAGCAGTACTTC.